The 31 T cell receptor beta chains below come from one sample, sequenced in a study of early T cells in non-severe SARS-CoV-2 infection. TCRdb called the 5' RACE reads again in MiXCR, with one record for every CDR3 protein. Among about 110,000 distinct CDR3 sequences listed, 10% to 15% were seen once. Sequencing used whole blood, obtained at baseline. Receptor source: an adult who was a healthcare worker with PCR-confirmed SARS-CoV-2 infection or an uninfected control (not recorded which).

The gene calls are TRBV5-1 and TRBJ1-1; 8 bases align to TRBD1. The CDR3 spans 15 residues. V shed 2 bases, J shed 4 bases, and the junction held 7 bases outside the gene matches. Germline CDR1 is SGHRS and CDR2 is YFSETQ. In DNA, the CDR3 is TGCGCCAGCAGCTTCACAGGGGGAATCGGCACTGAAGCTTTCTTT. Protein product: CASSFTGGIGTEAFF.

This clonotype was counted between two and nine times. This chain uses TRBV20-1 with TRBJ1-2, with TRBD1 matching 8 bases. Germline CDR1 reads DFQATT; CDR2 reads SNEGSKA (reference sequence). After removal of 5 bases from V and 2 bases from J, the junction contained 7 bases not matched to a gene. The CDR3 loop spans 14 amino acids. CDR3 coding DNA: TGCAGTGCTCGGGGACAGGTCGGAAACTATGGCTACACCTTC. Its protein is CSARGQVGNYGYTF.

This clonotype has ten or more counts. CDR3 bases: TGTGCCAGCAGTTCCCGGGACAGGGGGCCCAACGAGCAGTACTTC. Protein sequence: CASSSRDRGPNEQYF. This chain joins TRBV6-5 and TRBJ2-7; 12 bases fit TRBD1. V shed 4 bases and J 5 bases; nucleotides not matched to a gene: 6. Germline V gene data show CDR1 as MNHEY and CDR2 as SVGAGI. This CDR3 spans 15 amino acids.

The chain uses TRBV29-1 and TRBJ2-7; weak D call: TRBD2 (5 bases). The CDR3 has 11 amino acids. Germline V lookup: CDR1 SQVTM, CDR2 ANQGSEA. The V gene lost 5 bases and the J gene lost 3 bases, with 8 bases spanning the gap. CDR3 sequence: CSVSGNYEQYF. The CDR3 DNA follows: TGCAGCGTTTCGGGAAACTACGAGCAGTACTTC.

This sequence joins TRBV28 and TRBJ2-7; unclear D gene. The CDR3 length is 12 residues. Between the trimmed V and J ends, which lost 5 bases and 2 bases, there was a span of 7 bases. The germline CDR1 and CDR2 sequences are MDHEN and SYDVKM. As DNA, the CDR3 is TGTGCCAGCAGTCTTAGGGCCTACGAGCAGTACTTC. Protein sequence: CASSLRAYEQYF.

The sample holds a few counts of this clonotype. The rearrangement uses TRBV7-2 and TRBJ2-5; D remains unclear. Trimming cost V 5 bases and J 0 bases, with 19 bases left between them. This CDR3 spans 17 amino acids. Germline CDR1 SGHTA, CDR2 FQGNSA. Written as DNA, the CDR3 is TGTGCCAGCAGCCCCGCTGTTGGAATGATGTACCAAGAGACCCAGTACTTC. Translated: CASSPAVGMMYQETQYF.

At least ten counts were recorded for this clonotype. The chain couples TRBV7-2 to TRBJ2-4; D not resolved. Germline V gene sequence: CDR1 SGHTA, CDR2 FQGNSA. The CDR3 extends over 14 amino acids. Trimming left V 2 bases short and J 1 base short, with 6 bases between. The DNA for the CDR3 is TGTGCCAGCAGCTTAATGGGGGCCAAAAACATTCAGTACTTC. It specifies CASSLMGAKNIQYF.

The table lists this clonotype with a few counts. The chain combines TRBV7-9 with TRBJ2-3; 7 nucleotides align to TRBD1. CDR1 is SEHNR, CDR2 FQNEAQ, per germline (reference sequence). V lost 6 bases and J lost 0; bases outside the gene matches: 9. The CDR3 consists of 16 residues. CDR3 sequence: CASRPTGTVSTDTQYF. The CDR3, as DNA: TGTGCCAGCAGACCAACCGGGACAGTTAGCACAGATACGCAGTATTTT.

The chain's CDR3 is CASSLGDRQRDTQYF. The DNA for the CDR3 is TGTGCCAGCAGCTTAGGGGACCGCCAAAGGGATACGCAGTATTTT. The chain uses TRBV7-9 and TRBJ2-3; D may match TRBD1 or TRBD2 (5 bases each). The CDR3 is 15 amino acids. The V gene's germline CDR1 is SEHNR and CDR2 FQNEAQ (reference sequence). Trimming removed 1 base from V and 6 bases from J, with 14 bases in between.

This chain connects TRBV24-1 to TRBJ2-1, with TRBD2 matching 9 bases. V dropped 4 bases and J dropped 7; count of bases not matched to a gene: 10. CDR3 size: 16 residues. The germline V gene has CDR1 KGHDR and CDR2 SFDVKD. CDR3 sequence: CATSDLRREGRNEQFF. CDR3 coding DNA: TGTGCCACCAGTGACCTGAGGCGGGAGGGCCGGAATGAGCAGTTCTTC.

The sample holds a few counts of this clonotype. This chain joins TRBV7-2 and TRBJ2-7; 8 positions agree with TRBD2. The junction had 15 bases not matched to a gene; V was cut back by 5 bases and J by 3 bases. The CDR3 covers 17 residues. Germline CDR1 is SGHTA and CDR2 is FQGNSA. CDR3 in DNA: TGTGCCAGCAGCCCAACGGCACTCCGGGAGGGCCTCTACGAGCAGTACTTC. Its protein product is CASSPTALREGLYEQYF.

Only a few counts were recorded for this clonotype. This chain joins TRBV29-1 and TRBJ2-3; D perhaps matches TRBD1 (5 bases). V was pared by 6 bases and J by 8 bases, with 15 bases between. Looked up from germline, CDR1 is SQVTM and CDR2 is ANQGSEA. The CDR3 length is 12 residues. For the CDR3, the DNA is TGCAGCGTCTCTACAGGCGACGGTACGCAGTATTTT. Protein: CSVSTGDGTQYF.

This clonotype was recorded a few times. The rearrangement links TRBV2 to TRBJ1-5; D may be TRBD1 (5 bases). The V gene lost 5 bases and the J gene lost 5 bases, with 10 bases spanning the gap. The CDR3 has 13 residues. Germline V gives CDR1 SNHLY, CDR2 FYNNEI. CDR3 sequence: CASSWTPDQPQHF. CDR3 coding DNA: TGTGCCAGCAGTTGGACACCTGATCAGCCCCAGCATTTT.

The chain employs TRBV12-3 or TRBV12-4 and TRBJ2-1; 9 nucleotides line up with TRBD2. CDR3 length: 15 amino acids. V was clipped by 6 bases and J by 6 bases; unmatched bases: 9. The CDR3 region is CASRTSGRLPNEQFF. The CDR3, as DNA: TGTGCCAGCAGGACCAGCGGGAGGTTACCCAATGAGCAGTTCTTC.

This clonotype was seen ten or more times. V is TRBV7-9 and J is TRBJ2-1; the D gene is possibly TRBD1 (6 bases). V shed 5 bases and J shed 0 bases, with 20 bases lying between them. CDR1 and CDR2 from the germline V gene are SEHNR and FQNEAQ (reference sequence). The CDR3 extends over 18 amino acids. CDR3 DNA: TGTGCCAGCAGCCCACATCCCAGGGGCGGTAGCTCCTACAATGAGCAGTTCTTC. This gives the protein CASSPHPRGGSSYNEQFF.

This clonotype was observed a handful of times. The chain's CDR3 is CASSYRRDPDTQYF. In DNA, the CDR3 is TGTGCCAGCAGCTACCGTCGGGACCCCGATACGCAGTATTTT. The rearrangement uses TRBV14 and TRBJ2-3, with D possibly being TRBD1 or TRBD2 (5 bases each). V lost 5 bases to trimming and J lost 6 bases, with 15 bases between them. There are 14 residues in the CDR3. In germline, CDR1 is SGHDN, CDR2 FVKESK.

This clonotype has at least ten counts. CDR3 protein: CASSPGQVSYNEQFF. The CDR3 DNA reads TGTGCCAGCAGCCCCGGCCAGGTCTCCTACAATGAGCAGTTCTTC. The chain couples TRBV6-5 to TRBJ2-1; no reliable D call. The CDR3 length is 15 residues. CDR1 and CDR2 from the germline V gene are MNHEY and SVGAGI. V lost 6 bases, J lost 0 bases, and 12 bases lay in between.

This clonotype was picked up a small number of times. The rearrangement links TRBV11-1 to TRBJ2-2; D tentatively fits TRBD1 or TRBD2 (6 bases each). This CDR3 is 16 amino acids long. Deletions cut 6 bases from V and 4 bases from J, with 18 bases between. CDR1 is SGHAT and CDR2 is FQDESV in the germline V gene (reference sequence). The CDR3 region is CASSPGAAGGTGELFF. CDR3 bases: TGTGCCAGCAGTCCGGGGGCTGCCGGGGGCACCGGGGAGCTGTTTTTT.

The chain links TRBV18 to TRBJ1-1; D remains unclear. Germline lookup yields CDR1 KGHSH and CDR2 LQKENI. The CDR3 length is 14 residues. V gave up 4 bases and J gave up 8 bases, with 17 bases separating them. The CDR3 sequence is CASSLGLEVEEAFF. CDR3 bases: TGTGCCAGCTCACTTGGACTAGAAGTCGAGGAAGCTTTCTTT.

The chain couples TRBV27 to TRBJ1-1; tentative D call: TRBD1 (6 bases). There are 14 residues in the CDR3. Trimming pared 7 bases from V and 1 base from J, leaving 13 bases between. CDR1 MNHEY and CDR2 SMNVEV come from the germline V gene (reference sequence). The CDR3 DNA sequence: TGTGCCAGCACAATTGTAGGGGGGAACACTGAAGCTTTCTTT. Amino acids: CASTIVGGNTEAFF.

The table lists this clonotype with many counts. The gene calls are TRBV20-1 and TRBJ1-1, with D possibly being TRBD1 (5 bases). Trimming left V 6 bases short and J 3 bases short, with 17 bases between. From germline, CDR1 is DFQATT and CDR2 SNEGSKA (reference sequence). CDR3 length: 14 amino acids. The DNA for the CDR3 is TGCAGTGCCTCGTCGCCCGGGGGGTACACTGAAGCTTTCTTT. Amino acids: CSASSPGGYTEAFF.

Many counts were recorded for this clonotype. The genes are TRBV12-3 or TRBV12-4 and TRBJ1-2; tentative D call: TRBD1 (6 bases). The germline V and J ends were trimmed by 3 bases and 0 bases, with 17 bases remaining between them. The CDR3 covers 17 residues. CDR3 residues: CASSFWEDRASNYGYTF. The CDR3 DNA reads as TGTGCCAGCAGTTTTTGGGAGGACAGAGCGTCTAACTATGGCTACACCTTC.

This clonotype was detected only a few times. The gene calls are TRBV28 and TRBJ2-3, with D unresolved. The CDR3 runs 13 residues. The V gene's germline CDR1 is MDHEN and CDR2 SYDVKM. V was pared by 6 bases and J by 7 bases, with 14 bases between. The CDR3 loop reads CASRPLEKHTQYF. The CDR3, as DNA: TGTGCCAGCAGACCGCTGGAGAAACATACGCAGTATTTT.

The rearrangement uses TRBV19 and TRBJ2-1; D is perhaps TRBD1 (6 bases). Trimming removed 2 bases at V and 8 bases at J, with 13 bases between. CDR1 is LNHDA, CDR2 SQIVND, per germline (reference sequence). The CDR3 spans 14 residues. In nucleotides, the CDR3 is TGTGCCAGTAGTATACCCCAGGGGTGGCATGAGCAGTTCTTC. Protein product: CASSIPQGWHEQFF.

This clonotype was seen more than once but under ten times. The gene calls are TRBV9 and TRBJ1-4; maybe TRBD1 (6 bases). V lost 3 bases, J lost 7 bases, and 13 bases lay in between. There are 14 residues in the CDR3. Germline V CDR1 and CDR2: SGDLS, YYNGEE. This CDR3 is CASSETGGVEKLFF. The CDR3 DNA follows: TGTGCCAGCAGCGAGACCGGGGGCGTTGAAAAACTGTTTTTT.

The chain links TRBV9 to TRBJ2-3; 8 bases align to TRBD2. Germline loops: CDR1 SGDLS, CDR2 YYNGEE. V shed 3 bases and J 7 bases; nucleotides not matched to a gene: 7. The CDR3 consists of 14 residues. CDR3: CASSATSDIHTQYF. The CDR3 DNA sequence: TGTGCCAGCAGCGCGACTAGCGATATACATACGCAGTATTTT.

This clonotype was found a few times. The DNA is omitted, as the CDR3 cannot be located on it reliably, and the CDR3 follows TCRdb's listing. This chain connects TRBV30 to TRBJ1-2; the table names TRBD1, a call not compared with the DNA. The CDR3 numbers 12 amino acids, ends counted. Germline V gives CDR1 GTSNPN, CDR2 SVGIG (reference sequence). CDR3 protein: CFLDKAGYGYTF.

V usage is TRBV20-1 and J usage is TRBJ2-1; 8 nucleotides agree with TRBD1. The CDR3 extends over 15 amino acids. From germline, CDR1 is DFQATT and CDR2 SNEGSKA (reference sequence). V lost 6 bases to trimming and J lost 4 bases; unmatched junction nucleotides: 11. Written as DNA, the CDR3 is TGCAGTGCCGGAGCAGGGGGCGCTTCTTACAATGAGCAGTTCTTC. Translated, it gives CSAGAGGASYNEQFF.

V gene TRBV20-1 combines with J gene TRBJ1-1; D gene unclear. The length of the CDR3 is 11 residues. CDR1 DFQATT and CDR2 SNEGSKA come from the germline V gene (reference sequence). Trimming took off 6 bases at V and 2 bases at J, with 7 bases between the two ends. The CDR3 DNA sequence: TGCAGTGCCCGCAGTAACACTGAAGCTTTCTTT. It is translated as CSARSNTEAFF.

This sequence joins TRBV27 and TRBJ1-4; the D is unclear. Germline CDR1 reads MNHEY; CDR2 reads SMNVEV (reference sequence). V was trimmed by 5 bases and J by 4 bases, leaving 17 bases between them. CDR3 length: 16 amino acids. The CDR3 nucleotides read TGTGCCAGCAGTCCTTCAGCAGGAGAGATTAATGAAAAACTGTTTTTT. This gives the protein CASSPSAGEINEKLFF.

This clonotype was found a few times. V is TRBV7-9 and J is TRBJ1-4; the D gene is possibly TRBD1 (6 bases). V lost 1 base and J lost 4, with 16 bases in between. Germline V gene sequence: CDR1 SEHNR, CDR2 FQNEAQ (reference sequence). This CDR3 has 17 amino acids. In nucleotides, the CDR3 is TGTGCCAGCAGCTTAGTCGGGGGCAGGGCCCTTAATGAAAAACTGTTTTTT. As protein: CASSLVGGRALNEKLFF.